Below, 22 T cell receptor beta chains from the same sample are listed, as sequenced in a study of T cell repertoires in cytomegalovirus infection. These receptors are not linked to any known antigen. TCRdb reprocessed the reads via MiXCR and lists one record per CDR3 protein. This table has around 770,000 distinct CDR3 sequences, 25% to 30% appearing once. This specimen consisted of cultured CD8+ T cells from PBMCs, obtained from culture after CMV antigen stimulation. The receptors stem from a human donor in good health (CMV status not recorded). Some clones in this sample may be carry-over from other donors' samples.

This clonotype has more than one count but fewer than ten. The CDR3 loop is CASSLGGLAGVAKNIQYF. CDR3 coding DNA: TGTGCCAGCAGCTTAGGGGGTCTAGCTGGGGTTGCCAAAAACATTCAGTACTTC. This chain connects TRBV7-9 to TRBJ2-4; possible D gene TRBD2, 5 bases. Germline loops: CDR1 SEHNR, CDR2 FQNEAQ (reference sequence). The length of the CDR3 is 18 residues. V was cut by 1 base and J by 1 base, with 17 bases left in between.

At least ten counts were recorded for this clonotype. V and J are TRBV12-3 or TRBV12-4 and TRBJ1-2; D unclear. The CDR3 has 15 amino acids. Deletions cut 5 bases from V and 4 bases from J, with 17 bases between. The CDR3 nucleotides read TGTGCCAGCAGTCCCGTACTGGCAGGACCCTATGGCTACACCTTC. Translation: CASSPVLAGPYGYTF.

The chain carries TRBV19 and TRBJ1-5; D is uncertain. Germline values: CDR1 LNHDA, CDR2 SQIVND (reference sequence). Trimming took 11 bases from V and 1 from J, leaving 12 bases between them. The CDR3 loop spans 13 amino acids. CDR3 sequence reads: CASNYGSNQPQHF. CDR3 nucleotides: TGTGCCTCCAATTATGGGAGCAATCAGCCCCAGCATTTT.

This chain uses TRBV19 with TRBJ2-7, with a possible D match to TRBD1 (5 bases). Germline CDR1 LNHDA, CDR2 SQIVND (reference sequence). This CDR3 is 14 amino acids long. V lost 1 base, J lost 0 bases, and 7 bases lay in between. The DNA for the CDR3 is TGTGCCAGTAGTATAGTCAGGGACTCCTACGAGCAGTACTTC. The encoded protein is CASSIVRDSYEQYF.

The rearrangement joins TRBV19 to TRBJ2-1; D is undetermined. The CDR3 totals 18 residues. Between the trimmed V and J ends, which lost 1 base and 4 bases, there was a span of 20 bases. Per the germline V gene, CDR1 is LNHDA and CDR2 is SQIVND (reference sequence). The DNA of the CDR3 is TGTGCCAGTAGTATAGTGCTAGTAAGTCCCGGTGATTACAATGAGCAGTTCTTC. This gives the protein CASSIVLVSPGDYNEQFF.

Only a few counts were recorded for this clonotype. The V call is TRBV19, the J call TRBJ2-6, with TRBD1 as a possible D gene (7 bases). The CDR3 is 17 residues long. The germline V gene encodes CDR1 LNHDA and CDR2 SQIVND (reference sequence). Trimming left V 7 bases short and J 0 bases short, with 16 bases between. This chain's CDR3 is CASKRGLEGSGANVLTF. Here the CDR3 DNA reads TGTGCCAGTAAGAGGGGGCTGGAGGGCTCTGGGGCCAACGTCCTGACTTTC.

This clonotype was counted a few times. V usage is TRBV7-9 and J usage is TRBJ2-1; TRBD1 agrees at 8 bases. The V gene's germline CDR1 is SEHNR and CDR2 FQNEAQ (reference sequence). This CDR3 is 16 amino acids long. V lost 0 bases to trimming and J lost 3 bases; unmatched junction nucleotides: 4. The chain's CDR3 is CASSLAGTGLYNEQFF. CDR3 in DNA: TGTGCCAGCAGCTTAGCCGGGACAGGTCTCTACAATGAGCAGTTCTTC.

V and J are TRBV4-1 and TRBJ2-7; tentatively, D is TRBD2 (6 bases). V was clipped by 5 bases and J by 7 bases, with 18 bases between them. The CDR3 sequence is 14 residues long. CDR1 and CDR2 (germline): MGHRA, YSYEKL. This chain's CDR3 is CASSEVGLQSEQYF. CDR3 coding DNA: TGCGCCAGCAGCGAAGTGGGACTCCAATCAGAGCAGTACTTC.

This clonotype was seen only a few times. The chain is built from TRBV6-1 and TRBJ1-1; D uncertain. CDR1 is MNHNS, CDR2 SASEGT, per germline. The length of the CDR3 is 15 residues. V was pared by 2 bases and J by 0 bases, with 10 bases between. The CDR3 nucleotides read TGTGCCAGCAGTGAATTGAAGACCTTGAACACTGAAGCTTTCTTT. It translates to CASSELKTLNTEAFF.

This clonotype has just a few counts. This chain links TRBV2 with TRBJ1-5, with D possibly TRBD1 on 5 matching bases. This CDR3 has 15 residues. CDR1 SNHLY and CDR2 FYNNEI come from the germline V gene. V lost 6 bases and J 4 bases, leaving 16 bases between the germline ends. Here the CDR3 reads CASRFGTSANQPQHF. DNA for the CDR3: TGTGCCAGCAGATTCGGGACTTCGGCTAATCAGCCCCAGCATTTT. Full variable domain (outside the CDR3, taken from reference TRBV2 and TRBJ1-5): EPEVTQTPSHQVTQMGQEVILRCVPISNHLYFYWYRQILGQKVEFLVSFYNNEISEKSEIFDDQFSVERPDGSNFTLKIRSTKLEDSAMYFCASRFGTSANQPQHFGDGTRLSIL.

This chain connects TRBV7-9 to TRBJ2-5; D is perhaps TRBD1 (6 bases). CDR3 length equals 15 residues. Germline lookup yields CDR1 SEHNR and CDR2 FQNEAQ (reference sequence). V lost 3 bases to trimming and J lost 2 bases, with 13 bases between them. The CDR3 loop reads CASSLTGPVQETQYF. In nucleotides, the CDR3 is TGTGCCAGCAGCTTGACAGGTCCAGTGCAAGAGACCCAGTACTTC.

This chain links TRBV7-9 with TRBJ2-2, with a possible D match to TRBD1 (6 bases). V lost 4 bases, J lost 7 bases, and 19 bases lay in between. CDR1 SEHNR and CDR2 FQNEAQ come from the germline V gene (reference sequence). The CDR3 covers 16 residues. This CDR3 is CASSSGTSRMLGELFF. DNA of the CDR3: TGTGCCAGCAGCTCCGGGACATCTCGGATGCTCGGGGAGCTGTTTTTT.

This chain joins TRBV6-2 or TRBV6-3 and TRBJ1-1; 7 positions agree with TRBD1. The CDR3 contains 16 residues. Looked up from germline, CDR1 is MNHEY and CDR2 is SVGEGT. The junction had 12 bases not matched to a gene; V was cut back by 6 bases and J by 2 bases. The CDR3 reads CASRNRGGTVNTEAFF. The DNA for the CDR3 is TGTGCCAGCAGGAATAGGGGAGGGACAGTAAACACTGAAGCTTTCTTT.

This clonotype was counted a few times. J is TRBJ1-2 and V is TRBV2, with 7 bases fitting TRBD1. V lost 6 bases to trimming and J lost 4 bases; unmatched junction nucleotides: 2. The length of the CDR3 is 12 residues. Germline loops: CDR1 SNHLY, CDR2 FYNNEI. CDR3 in DNA: TGTGCCAGCAGGGACAGGCCCTATGGCTACACCTTC. Translated: CASRDRPYGYTF.

This chain uses TRBV6-1 with TRBJ2-7, with D possibly being TRBD2 (6 bases). V was shortened by 3 bases and J by 3 bases, with 12 bases between the two germline ends. From germline, CDR1 is MNHNS and CDR2 SASEGT. The length of the CDR3 is 14 residues. Here the CDR3 DNA reads TGTGCCAGCAGTGAGCTAGCGCTGATCTACGAGCAGTACGTC. Its protein product is CASSELALIYEQYV.

The chain carries TRBV27 and TRBJ1-2; D is uncertain. This CDR3 has 13 amino acids. Germline V gene lookup returns CDR1 MNHEY and CDR2 SMNVEV (reference sequence). V lost 6 bases and J 5 bases, leaving 13 bases between the germline ends. This CDR3 reads CASSQGWRYGYTF. The CDR3 bases are TGTGCCAGCAGCCAAGGGTGGAGGTATGGCTACACCTTC.

This clonotype has a handful of counts. The chain links TRBV12-3 or TRBV12-4 to TRBJ2-2, with D possibly matching TRBD2 (5 bases). The CDR3 runs to 15 residues. V lost 4 bases, J lost 3 bases, and 12 bases lay in between. The CDR3: CASSSTSGDTGELFF. The CDR3, as DNA: TGTGCCAGCAGTTCGACATCCGGGGACACCGGGGAGCTGTTTTTT.

This clonotype turned up a few times. This chain connects TRBV5-6 to TRBJ2-3; D possibly corresponds to TRBD2 (6 bases). CDR3 size: 14 residues. The V end was cut by 4 bases, the J end by 7 bases, with 16 bases between. Germline lookup yields CDR1 SGHDT and CDR2 YYEEEE. CDR3 DNA: TGTGCCAGCAGCCCGGAGGAGGGCGGGTATACGCAGTATTTT. Its protein is CASSPEEGGYTQYF.

The chain combines TRBV19 with TRBJ1-5; D remains unclear. Trimming left V 2 bases short and J 6 bases short, with 8 bases between. Germline V gene lookup returns CDR1 LNHDA and CDR2 SQIVND (reference sequence). There are 13 residues in the CDR3. The CDR3 DNA is TGTGCCAGTAGTATAACGGCAGTTCAGCCCCAGCATTTT. Its translation: CASSITAVQPQHF.

This clonotype was counted only a few times. CDR3 protein: CASSLGTVNEKLFF. CDR3 nucleotide sequence: TGTGCCAGCAGTTTAGGGACAGTAAATGAAAAACTGTTTTTT. The chain uses TRBV12-3 or TRBV12-4 and TRBJ1-4; weak D call: TRBD1 (6 bases). V was shortened by 1 base and J by 5 bases, with 8 bases between the two germline ends. The CDR3 totals 14 residues.

V is TRBV27 and J is TRBJ2-3; possibly TRBD1 or TRBD2 for D (6 bases each). The CDR3 totals 14 residues. The V and J ends lost 3 bases and 4 bases respectively, with 11 bases between them. CDR1 MNHEY and CDR2 SMNVEV come from the germline V gene (reference sequence). DNA of the CDR3: TGTGCCAGCAGTTTGGGAAGGGGGGCAGATACGCAGTATTTT. Translation: CASSLGRGADTQYF.

This sequence joins TRBV6-6 and TRBJ2-7, with TRBD2 matching 8 bases. Germline V gives CDR1 MNHNY, CDR2 SVGAGI (reference sequence). J gave up 7 bases and V 7 bases, and 6 bases lay outside the gene matches. The CDR3 covers 12 residues. DNA for the CDR3: TGTGCCAGCACGGGGGGGGCGGGAGAGCAGTACTTC. It specifies CASTGGAGEQYF.